This T cell receptor (beta chain) was obtained from a study of T-cell memory formation after mild COVID-19 (dated by TCRdb to about 2021). Some background on the complete study: Most TCR sequence clusters were specific to one of the two donors. In a couple of donors, T-cell clones that expanded and contracted after mild COVID-19 were tracked by sequencing TCRalpha and TCRbeta repertoires over time. Two young, previously healthy adult volunteers, one female and one male, were included in the cohort. Summary of the overall study and its limitations: SARS-CoV-2 specificity of the second-wave clones peaking on day 37 was not confirmed. Some responding clones were found in pre-infection memory, which suggests that pre-existing cross-reactive memory T cells took part in the SARS-CoV-2 response. Contracting CD4+ clones were found mainly in CM and EM memory subsets, while CD8+ clones were enriched in EMRA. Clones contracting from day 15 to 85 had balanced CD4/CD8 phenotypes, while a second wave expanding from day 15 to 37 was biased towards CD4+. Only a couple of mild cases were covered in the study, and larger cohorts including severe cases with pre-infection samples were considered necessary.

For this clonotype: Its recognized antigen is unknown. A much larger clone differs from this one at a single base, so this may be a read error.

PBMCs were isolated by Ficoll-Paque density gradient centrifugation. TCRdb lists the instrument as Illumina NovaSeq 6000. Using 5'RACE with constant-segment primers, TCRalpha and TCRbeta cDNA libraries were constructed, with sample barcodes and unique molecular identifiers added in the process. Trizol reagent was used to extract RNA from every sample. Amplification of the libraries took two PCR steps, and the second step added a second sample barcode plus Illumina TruSeq adapters. Sequencing of libraries was performed on an Illumina NovaSeq with 2 x 150 bp paired-end reads. Regarding the original processing steps: The reads were demultiplexed and collapsed into UMI-guided consensus sequences using migec v1.2.7. Using mixcr v2.1.11, UMI consensuses were aligned to TRA and TRB V and J templates and then assembled into clonotypes. A clonotype was counted as expanded or contracted only if both edgeR and NoisET called the change significant, with noise models trained on biological replicates. edgeR calls used a false discovery rate-adjusted p below 0.01 and a log2 fold-change threshold of 1. As an exploratory analysis of dynamics, max-normalized trajectories of the 1000 most abundant clonotypes were examined by PCA with hierarchical clustering. Each responding clone was given a CD4 or CD8 phenotype based on the CD4+ and CD8+ repertoires, which had been sequenced separately. The public sequencing data were trimmed at Q25 with fastp and processed into clonotypes with MiXCR by TCRdb, which kept only in-frame beta chains. Duplicate CDR3 protein sequences are folded into a single record with the most common DNA and genes. TCRdb, rather than the study authors, made the V and J calls. Counted in this sample were over 350,000 distinct CDR3 sequences; 20% to 25% of them appeared once. The ten largest clonotypes hold 8.5% to 9% of the sample.

There are 13 amino acids in the CDR3, from cysteine to phenylalanine inclusive. CDR3 DNA is the only sequence kept; it has 39 bases, read in frame from the first base. V is cut by 3 bases and J by 5 bases, and the space between the germline ends is 10 bases. The sequence was collected from an adult woman who had mild COVID-19 (a few samples of this study predate the infection). The sample titles of this study are shuffled in the database, so cell type and time point are left out; the donor was told from shared clones. Sequencing used PBMCs or a T cell subset sorted from them (not recorded which). The V and J segments used are TRBV12-3 or TRBV12-4 and TRBJ2-5; the D gene lacks a confident call. CDR3 reads: CASSLTHGETQYF. Read as DNA, the sequence is TGTGCCAGCAGTTTGACACATGGGGAGACCCAGTACTTC.